Below are 18 T cell receptor beta chains sequenced from a single sample in a study of cytomegalovirus exposure and HLA in healthy donors. Primers included in the PCR were 60 Vbeta and 13 Jbeta primers. This table comes from immunoSEQ multiplex PCR, and its TCRdb copy is limited to in-frame clones, with some not included. This sample contains 45,000 to 70,000 clones. Sequences were obtained from PBMCs. These receptors all come from a woman aged 50 to 65 in good health and CMV-seropositive.

The chain links TRBV28 to TRBJ2-5; 7 nucleotides agree with TRBD2. This CDR3 region has 14 residues. V gave up 3 bases and J gave up 7 bases; unmatched junction bases: 8. CDR1 MDHEN and CDR2 SYDVKM come from the germline V gene. CDR3 in DNA: TGTGCCAGCAGTTTTTCGGCTAGCGGTCGGACCCAGTACTTC. Residues: CASSFSASGRTQYF.

CDR3 protein: CASRLPGGDRTGELFF. The CDR3 DNA follows: TGTGCCAGCAGACTACCGGGGGGGGACCGGACCGGGGAGCTGTTTTTT. The chain has TRBV4-2 and TRBJ2-2; the match to TRBD2 covers 8 bases. The ends lost 6 bases at V and 5 bases at J; junction bases unmatched: 11. The V gene's germline CDR1 is LGHNA and CDR2 YNFKEQ. CDR3 length equals 16 residues.

V and J are TRBV27 and TRBJ2-7, with D unresolved. The germline V gene encodes CDR1 MNHEY and CDR2 SMNVEV (reference sequence). There are 15 residues in the CDR3. Trimming took off 4 bases at V and 3 bases at J, with 16 bases between the two ends. The CDR3 DNA reads TGTGCCAGCAGTTCCTACCAGACGGGTTTCTACGAGCAGTACTTC. This gives the protein CASSSYQTGFYEQYF.

The chain links TRBV19 to TRBJ2-7, with TRBD1 as a possible D gene (6 bases). V lost 5 bases, J lost 5 bases, and 16 bases lay in between. Germline assignment: CDR1 LNHDA and CDR2 SQIVND (reference sequence). The CDR3 runs to 14 residues. CDR3 DNA: TGTGCCAGTAGTCGTCAGATCCACAGGGACGAGCAGTACTTC. Protein: CASSRQIHRDEQYF.

The rearrangement uses TRBV4-1 and TRBJ1-2; 7 positions agree with TRBD1. The CDR3 has 14 residues. V gave up 7 bases and J gave up 2 bases; unmatched junction bases: 7. The germline CDR1 and CDR2 sequences are MGHRA and YSYEKL. DNA for the CDR3: TGCGCCAGCACCCAGACAGGGAGGAACTATGGCTACACCTTC. Its translation: CASTQTGRNYGYTF.

J is TRBJ2-5 and V is TRBV11-2, with TRBD2 as a possible D gene (5 bases). This CDR3 comprises 13 residues. CDR1 SGHAT and CDR2 FQNNGV come from the germline V gene. The V gene lost 3 bases and the J gene lost 5 bases, with 10 bases spanning the gap. The DNA for the CDR3 is TGTGCCAGCAGCTTGGGAGATGGGGAGACCCAGTACTTC. As protein: CASSLGDGETQYF.

The chain combines TRBV28 with TRBJ2-7; tentatively, D is TRBD2 (6 bases). The V gene's germline CDR1 is MDHEN and CDR2 SYDVKM. V shed 7 bases and J shed 6 bases, with 13 bases lying between them. The CDR3 consists of 12 residues. The CDR3, as DNA: TGTGCCAGCACTGATGGGGGGAGCGAGCAGTACTTC. The encoded protein is CASTDGGSEQYF.

The chain couples TRBV13 to TRBJ1-1; TRBD1 might be the D (5 bases). Per germline, CDR1 PRHDT and CDR2 FYEKMQ (reference sequence). The CDR3 runs 18 residues. The DNA of the CDR3 is TGTGACGCCAGGCAGGGAGGAGGATGGTTCCCTCAGAACACTGAAGCTTTCTTT. Its translation is CDARQGGGWFPQNTEAFF.

V and J are TRBV20-1 and TRBJ1-2; 8 bases agree with TRBD1. The CDR3 runs to 11 residues. The ends lost 6 bases at V and 4 bases at J; junction bases unmatched: 1. Germline lookup yields CDR1 DFQATT and CDR2 SNEGSKA (reference sequence). CDR3 in DNA: TGCAGTGCGCAGGGGGCCTATGGCTACACCTTC. This codes for CSAQGAYGYTF.

V and J are TRBV18 and TRBJ1-3; D unclear. From germline, CDR1 is KGHSH and CDR2 LQKENI. CDR3 size: 14 residues. V was pared by 6 bases and J by 0 bases, with 9 bases between. CDR3 DNA: TGTGCCAGCTCGGAGGCGACCTCTGGAAACACCATATATTTT. This encodes CASSEATSGNTIYF.

V gene TRBV6-5 combines with J gene TRBJ1-4, with 7 bases lining up with TRBD1. Germline V gene data show CDR1 as MNHEY and CDR2 as SVGAGI. The V segment lost 8 bases and the J segment 7 bases; nucleotides outside the gene matches: 10. The CDR3 spans 14 residues. The CDR3 coding sequence is TGTGCCAGCCGCCCCCTGGACAGGAGTGAAAAACTGTTTTTT. Translated: CASRPLDRSEKLFF.

This CDR3 reads CASRWGVSNQPQHF. The CDR3 DNA follows: TGTGCCAGCAGATGGGGCGTTAGCAATCAGCCCCAGCATTTT. The gene calls are TRBV2 and TRBJ1-5; possibly TRBD1 for D (5 bases). Germline V gives CDR1 SNHLY, CDR2 FYNNEI. Between the trimmed V and J ends, which lost 6 bases and 0 bases, there was a span of 9 bases. The CDR3 covers 14 residues.

The chain is built from TRBV6-6 and TRBJ2-5, with D maybe TRBD2 (6 bases). Trimming removed 4 bases from V and 4 bases from J, with 16 bases in between. In germline, CDR1 is MNHNY, CDR2 SVGAGI (reference sequence). This CDR3 region has 15 residues. Here the CDR3 reads CASSWRDSSAETQYF. CDR3 sequence (DNA): TGTGCCAGCAGTTGGAGGGACTCCTCGGCAGAGACCCAGTACTTC.

The chain is built from TRBV6-6 and TRBJ2-2, with a possible D match to TRBD1 (5 bases). V lost 3 bases, J lost 6 bases, and 8 bases lay in between. Germline loops: CDR1 MNHNY, CDR2 SVGAGI (reference sequence). The CDR3 has 13 amino acids. Written as DNA, the CDR3 is TGTGCCAGCAGTTATGAAGGGGCCGGGGAGCTGTTTTTT. This translates into CASSYEGAGELFF.

The chain employs TRBV7-3 and TRBJ2-1; TRBD2 agrees at 7 bases. The junction had 7 bases not matched to a gene; V was cut back by 5 bases and J by 0 bases. Looked up from germline, CDR1 is SGHTA and CDR2 is FQGTGA. The CDR3 extends over 16 amino acids. In nucleotides, the CDR3 is TGTGCCAGCAGCACCCGACTAGCTGGCTCCTACAATGAGCAGTTCTTC. This translates into CASSTRLAGSYNEQFF. Together with reference TRBV7-3 and TRBJ2-1, the CDR3 gives the full variable domain: GAGVSQTPSNKVTEKGKYVELRCDPISGHTALYWYRQSLGQGPEFLIYFQGTGAADDSGLPNDRFFAVRPEGSVSTLKIQRTERGDSAVYLCASSTRLAGSYNEQFFGPGTRLTVL.

CDR3 loop: CASSPDSEVYGYTF. Here the CDR3 DNA reads TGTGCCAGCAGCCCCGACAGTGAGGTCTATGGCTACACCTTC. The rearrangement uses TRBV7-9 and TRBJ1-2, with D possibly TRBD1 on 5 matching bases. The CDR3 has 14 amino acids. CDR1 and CDR2 (germline): SEHNR, FQNEAQ (reference sequence). V was trimmed by 5 bases and J by 4 bases, leaving 14 bases between them.

The chain has TRBV2 and TRBJ1-5; 11 nucleotides match TRBD1. Germline V CDR1 and CDR2: SNHLY, FYNNEI. The V segment lost 5 bases and the J segment 6 bases; nucleotides outside the gene matches: 3. The CDR3 has 14 amino acids. This chain's CDR3 is CASSTGTGGQPQHF. The CDR3 DNA sequence: TGTGCCAGCAGTACCGGGACAGGGGGTCAGCCCCAGCATTTT.

This chain uses TRBV7-6 with TRBJ1-2; D gene ambiguous. In germline, CDR1 is SGHVS, CDR2 FNYEAQ. V shed 5 bases and J shed 0 bases, with 13 bases lying between them. The CDR3 is 15 residues long. Here the CDR3 reads CASSPLAGANYGYTF. The CDR3 region has the DNA TGTGCCAGCAGCCCCTTGGCCGGAGCTAACTATGGCTACACCTTC.